This T cell receptor (beta chain) was found in a study of T cells after yellow fever vaccination. Study observations and caveats: Of the clonotypes, a small share occurred in both CD4 and CD8 compartments. Abundant clonotypes from the bulk population could get into FACS-sorted repertoires as contaminants.

Researchers made TCR cDNA using 5'RACE template switching, and this step added a universal primer site and UMIs. TCRdb recomputed calls from the 5' RACE reads with MiXCR, one row per CDR3 protein. The table records fewer than 650,000 distinct CDR3 sequences, around a fifth of them present only once. Unmatched junction bases numbered 15, after V lost 5 bases and J lost 4 bases. In germline, CDR1 is SGHAT, CDR2 FQNNGV. There are 20 residues in the CDR3. As to this clonotype: Its antigen remains unidentified.

The starting material was PBMCs, obtained less than 25 days after the first yellow fever vaccination. The TCR originated in a man younger than 35 who received the YFV17D yellow fever vaccine. This chain links TRBV11-2 with TRBJ2-2, with TRBD2 matching over 14 bases. In DNA, the CDR3 is TGTGCCAGCAGCCTCCCCGCGACTAGCGGGGGGGCCCCGGGCACCGGGGAGCTGTTTTTT. This codes for CASSLPATSGGAPGTGELFF. The whole variable domain, filled in from reference TRBV11-2 and TRBJ2-2, reads EAGVAQSPRYKIIEKRQSVAFWCNPISGHATLYWYQQILGQGPKLLIQFQNNGVVDDSQLPKDRFSAERLKGVDSTLKIQPAKLEDSAVYLCASSLPATSGGAPGTGELFFGEGSRLTVL.